The clone carrying this T cell receptor (beta chain) has just a few counts. Its antigen remains unidentified. This CDR3 has 15 residues. Trimming took 6 bases from V and 4 from J, leaving 19 bases between them. Per germline, CDR1 SNHLY and CDR2 FYNNEI. Libraries for TCRalpha and TCRbeta carried sample barcodes and unique molecular identifiers via 5'RACE. Each CDR3 protein is one row after TCRdb ran MiXCR on the 5' RACE reads. The sample holds tens of thousands of distinct CDR3 sequences, about 13% seen once. The data belong to a study of T-cell memory formation after mild COVID-19. Study context: For the most part, TCR clusters were specific to one donor. Study-level results: The study found balanced CD4/CD8 in clones contracting day 15 to 85 and a CD4+ lean in later expanders. In pre-infection memory, a portion of responding clones appeared, which suggested that cross-reactive memory joined.

Sequenced input: PBMCs or a T cell subset sorted from them (not recorded which). This TCR derives from an adult woman who had mild COVID-19 (a few samples of this study predate the infection). Cell type and time point are not known. The rearrangement links TRBV2 to TRBJ2-7; weak D call: TRBD2 (6 bases). CDR3 bases: TGTGCCAGCAGCCCCGGGGGAGGTAAAGGGTACGAGCAGTACTTC. Translation gives CASSPGGGKGYEQYF.